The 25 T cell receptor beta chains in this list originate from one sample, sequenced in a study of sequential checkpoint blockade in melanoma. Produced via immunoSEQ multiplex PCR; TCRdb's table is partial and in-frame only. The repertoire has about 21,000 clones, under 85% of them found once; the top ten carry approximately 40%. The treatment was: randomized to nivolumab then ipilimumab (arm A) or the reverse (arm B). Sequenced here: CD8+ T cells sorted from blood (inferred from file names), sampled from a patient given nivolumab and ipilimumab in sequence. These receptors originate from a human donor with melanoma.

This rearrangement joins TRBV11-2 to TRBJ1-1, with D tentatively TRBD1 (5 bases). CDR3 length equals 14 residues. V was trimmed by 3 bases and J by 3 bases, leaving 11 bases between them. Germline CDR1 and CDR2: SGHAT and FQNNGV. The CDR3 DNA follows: TGTGCCAGCAGCTTTGGGGGAGGCTACACTGAAGCTTTCTTT. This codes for CASSFGGGYTEAFF.

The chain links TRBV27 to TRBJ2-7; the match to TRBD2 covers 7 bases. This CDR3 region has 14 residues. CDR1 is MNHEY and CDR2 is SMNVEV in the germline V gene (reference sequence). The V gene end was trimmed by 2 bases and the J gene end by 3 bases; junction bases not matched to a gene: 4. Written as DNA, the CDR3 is TGTGCCAGCAGTTTAGGGGAGGGTGACTACGAGCAGTACTTC. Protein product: CASSLGEGDYEQYF.

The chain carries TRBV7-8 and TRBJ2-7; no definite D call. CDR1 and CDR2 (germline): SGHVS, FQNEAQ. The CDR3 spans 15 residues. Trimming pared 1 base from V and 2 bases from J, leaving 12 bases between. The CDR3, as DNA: TGTGCCAGCAGCTTAGAAGCCGCCCCAACCTACGAGCAGTACTTC. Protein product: CASSLEAAPTYEQYF. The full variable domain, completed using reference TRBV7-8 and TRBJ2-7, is GAGVSQSPRYKVAKRGQDVALRCDPISGHVSLFWYQQALGQGPEFLTYFQNEAQLDKSGLPSDRFFAERPEGSVSTLKIQRTQQEDSAVYLCASSLEAAPTYEQYFGPGTRLTVT.

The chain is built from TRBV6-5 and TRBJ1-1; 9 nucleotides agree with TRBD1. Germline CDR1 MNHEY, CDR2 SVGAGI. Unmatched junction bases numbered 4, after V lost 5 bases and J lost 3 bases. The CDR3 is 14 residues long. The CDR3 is CASSLDRGDTEAFF. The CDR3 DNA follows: TGTGCCAGCAGTCTGGACAGGGGAGACACTGAAGCTTTCTTT.

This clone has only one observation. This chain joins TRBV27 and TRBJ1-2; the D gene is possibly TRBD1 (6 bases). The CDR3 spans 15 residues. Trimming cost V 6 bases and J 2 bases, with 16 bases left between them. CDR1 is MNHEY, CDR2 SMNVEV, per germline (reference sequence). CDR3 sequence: CASSWVPGDNYGYTF. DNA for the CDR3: TGTGCCAGCAGCTGGGTGCCAGGGGACAACTATGGCTACACCTTC.

Here the CDR3 DNA reads TGTGCCAGCAGCAAGGTGGCGGCGGGGTTGGCCGGGGCCAACGTCCTGACTTTC. This translates into CASSKVAAGLAGANVLTF. The chain couples TRBV21-1 to TRBJ2-6; the table gives TRBD2 as D, unverified against the DNA. TRBV21-1 is deemed a pseudogene. The CDR3 runs 18 residues.

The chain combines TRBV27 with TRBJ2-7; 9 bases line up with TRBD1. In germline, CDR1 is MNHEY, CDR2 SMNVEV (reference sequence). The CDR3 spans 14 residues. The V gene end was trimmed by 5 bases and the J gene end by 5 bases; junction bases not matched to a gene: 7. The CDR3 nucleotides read TGTGCCAGCAGTGCCGGACAGGGGAAACACGAGCAGTACTTC. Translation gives CASSAGQGKHEQYF.

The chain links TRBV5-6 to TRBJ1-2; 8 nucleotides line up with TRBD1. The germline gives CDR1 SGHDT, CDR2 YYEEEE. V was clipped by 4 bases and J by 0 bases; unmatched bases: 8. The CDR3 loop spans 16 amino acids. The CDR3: CASSPMTGESNYGYTF. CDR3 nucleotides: TGTGCCAGCAGCCCCATGACAGGGGAATCTAACTATGGCTACACCTTC.

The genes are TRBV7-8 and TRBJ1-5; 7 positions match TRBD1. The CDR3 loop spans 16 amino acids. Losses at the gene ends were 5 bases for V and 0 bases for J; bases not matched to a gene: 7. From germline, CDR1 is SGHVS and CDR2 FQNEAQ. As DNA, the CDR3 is TGTGCCAGCAGCCTGACAGGGAGATATAGCAATCAGCCCCAGCATTTT. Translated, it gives CASSLTGRYSNQPQHF. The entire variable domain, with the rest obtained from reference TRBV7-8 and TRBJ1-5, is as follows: GAGVSQSPRYKVAKRGQDVALRCDPISGHVSLFWYQQALGQGPEFLTYFQNEAQLDKSGLPSDRFFAERPEGSVSTLKIQRTQQEDSAVYLCASSLTGRYSNQPQHFGDGTRLSIL.

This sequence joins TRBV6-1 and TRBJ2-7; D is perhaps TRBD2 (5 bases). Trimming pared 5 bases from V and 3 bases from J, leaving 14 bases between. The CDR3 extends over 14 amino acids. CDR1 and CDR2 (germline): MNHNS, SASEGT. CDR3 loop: CASSSVLEGYEQYF. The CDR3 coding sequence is TGTGCCAGCAGTTCGGTTTTAGAGGGCTACGAGCAGTACTTC.

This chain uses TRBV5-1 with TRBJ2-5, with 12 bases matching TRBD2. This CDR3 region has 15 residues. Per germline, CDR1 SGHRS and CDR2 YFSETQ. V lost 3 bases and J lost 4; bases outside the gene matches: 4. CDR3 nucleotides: TGCGCCAGCAGCTCCCTACTAGCGGGAGGAGAGACCCAGTACTTC. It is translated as CASSSLLAGGETQYF.

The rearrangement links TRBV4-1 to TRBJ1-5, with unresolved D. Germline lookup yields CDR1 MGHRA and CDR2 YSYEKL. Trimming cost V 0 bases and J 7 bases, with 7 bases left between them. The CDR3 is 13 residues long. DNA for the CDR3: TGCGCCAGCAGCCAAGATCGTGAGCAGCCCCAGCATTTT. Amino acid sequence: CASSQDREQPQHF.

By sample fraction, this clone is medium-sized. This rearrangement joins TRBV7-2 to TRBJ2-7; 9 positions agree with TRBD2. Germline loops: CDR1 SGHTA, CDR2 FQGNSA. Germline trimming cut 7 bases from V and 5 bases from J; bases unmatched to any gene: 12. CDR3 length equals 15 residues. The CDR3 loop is CASNRAGGRVNEQYF. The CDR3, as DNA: TGTGCCAGCAATCGCGCTGGCGGGAGGGTTAACGAGCAGTACTTC.

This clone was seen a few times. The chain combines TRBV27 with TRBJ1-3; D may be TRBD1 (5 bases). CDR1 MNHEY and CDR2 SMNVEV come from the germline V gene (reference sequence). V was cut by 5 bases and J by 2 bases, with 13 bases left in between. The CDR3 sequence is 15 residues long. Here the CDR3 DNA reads TGTGCCAGCAGTGAGGAGGGCAGGGCTGGAAACACCATATATTTT. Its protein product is CASSEEGRAGNTIYF.

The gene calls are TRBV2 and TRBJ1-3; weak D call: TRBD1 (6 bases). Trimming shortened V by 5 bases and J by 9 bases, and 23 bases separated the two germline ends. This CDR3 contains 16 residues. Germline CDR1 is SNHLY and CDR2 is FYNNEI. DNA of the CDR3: TGTGCCAGCAGTCCAAGGGGGGGGGATGCCGGCAGCACCATATATTTT. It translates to CASSPRGGDAGSTIYF. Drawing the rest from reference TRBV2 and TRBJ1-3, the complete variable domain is EPEVTQTPSHQVTQMGQEVILRCVPISNHLYFYWYRQILGQKVEFLVSFYNNEISEKSEIFDDQFSVERPDGSNFTLKIRSTKLEDSAMYFCASSPRGGDAGSTIYFGEGSWLTVV.

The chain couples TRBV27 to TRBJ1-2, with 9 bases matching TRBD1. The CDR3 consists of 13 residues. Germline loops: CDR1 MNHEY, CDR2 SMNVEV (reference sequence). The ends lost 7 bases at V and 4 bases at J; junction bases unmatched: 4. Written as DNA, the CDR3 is TGTGCCAGCACCCCGGGACAGGGCTATGGCTACACCTTC. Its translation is CASTPGQGYGYTF.

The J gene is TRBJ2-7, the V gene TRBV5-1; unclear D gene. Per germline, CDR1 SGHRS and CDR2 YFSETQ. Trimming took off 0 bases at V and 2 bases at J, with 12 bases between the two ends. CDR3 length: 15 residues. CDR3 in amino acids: CASSLANALPYEQYF. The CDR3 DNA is TGCGCCAGCAGCTTGGCTAATGCTCTGCCCTACGAGCAGTACTTC.

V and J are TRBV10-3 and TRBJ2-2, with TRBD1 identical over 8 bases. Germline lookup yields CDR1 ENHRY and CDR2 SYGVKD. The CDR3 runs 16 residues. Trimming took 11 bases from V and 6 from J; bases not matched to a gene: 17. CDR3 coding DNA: TGTGCCGCCCTCGGTCCGACAGGGGTCCACGCCGGGGAGCTGTTTTTT. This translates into CAALGPTGVHAGELFF.

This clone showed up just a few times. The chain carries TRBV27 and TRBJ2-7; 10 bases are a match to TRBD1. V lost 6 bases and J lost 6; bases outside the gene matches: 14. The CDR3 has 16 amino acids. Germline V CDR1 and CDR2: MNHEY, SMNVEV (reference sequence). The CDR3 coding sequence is TGTGCCAGCAGCCAACTCTGGGGACAGGGGCAGGGCGAGCAGTACTTC. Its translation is CASSQLWGQGQGEQYF.

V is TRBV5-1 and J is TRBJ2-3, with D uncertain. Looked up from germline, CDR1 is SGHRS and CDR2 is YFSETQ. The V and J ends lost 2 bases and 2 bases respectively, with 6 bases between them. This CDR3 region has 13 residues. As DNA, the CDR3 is TGCGCCAGCAGCTTTTTCGTCACAGATACGCAGTATTTT. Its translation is CASSFFVTDTQYF.

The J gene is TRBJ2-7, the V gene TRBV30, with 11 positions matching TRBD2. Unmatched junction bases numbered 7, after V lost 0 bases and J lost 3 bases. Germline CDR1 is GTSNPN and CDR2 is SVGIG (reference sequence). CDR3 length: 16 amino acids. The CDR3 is CAWSVRASGRSYEQYF. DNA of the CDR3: TGTGCCTGGAGTGTCAGGGCTAGCGGGAGGAGCTACGAGCAGTACTTC.

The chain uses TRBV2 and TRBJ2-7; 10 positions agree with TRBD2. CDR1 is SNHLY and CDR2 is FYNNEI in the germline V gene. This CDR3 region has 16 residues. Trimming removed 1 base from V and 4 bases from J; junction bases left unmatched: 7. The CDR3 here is CASSEGLAGVRYEQYF. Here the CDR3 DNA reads TGTGCCAGCAGTGAAGGCCTAGCGGGAGTTCGGTACGAGCAGTACTTC.

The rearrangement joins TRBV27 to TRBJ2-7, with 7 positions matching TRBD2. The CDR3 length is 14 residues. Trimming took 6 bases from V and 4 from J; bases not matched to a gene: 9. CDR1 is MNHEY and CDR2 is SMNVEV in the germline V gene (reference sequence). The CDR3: CASSWGGFGYEQYF. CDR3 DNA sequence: TGTGCCAGCAGCTGGGGGGGATTTGGATACGAGCAGTACTTC.

Written as DNA, the CDR3 is TGTGCCAGCAGCAGGTCCGGGACAGGGGAAGGCTACACCTTC. Amino acid sequence: CASSRSGTGEGYTF. The V call is TRBV7-9, the J call TRBJ1-2, with 10 bases lining up with TRBD1. The germline gives CDR1 SEHNR, CDR2 FQNEAQ (reference sequence). CDR3 length equals 14 residues. V trimming: 5 bases; J trimming: 8 bases; junction bases outside the gene matches: 8.

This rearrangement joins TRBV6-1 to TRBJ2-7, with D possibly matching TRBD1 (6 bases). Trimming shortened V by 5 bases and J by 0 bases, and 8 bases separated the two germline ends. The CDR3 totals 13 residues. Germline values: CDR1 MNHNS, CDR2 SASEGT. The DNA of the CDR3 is TGTGCCAGCAGTACAGGGCACTCCTACGAGCAGTACTTC. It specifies CASSTGHSYEQYF.